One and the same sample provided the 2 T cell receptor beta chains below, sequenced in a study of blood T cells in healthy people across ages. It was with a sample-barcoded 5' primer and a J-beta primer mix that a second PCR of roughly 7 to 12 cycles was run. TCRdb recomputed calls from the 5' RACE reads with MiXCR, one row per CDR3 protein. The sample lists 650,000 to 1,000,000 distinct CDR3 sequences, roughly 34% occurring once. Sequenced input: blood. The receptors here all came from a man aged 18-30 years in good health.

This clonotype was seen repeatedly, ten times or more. The CDR3 here is CAISEGQGVASNQPQHF. The DNA for the CDR3 is TGTGCCATCAGTGAGGGGCAGGGGGTCGCGAGCAATCAGCCCCAGCATTTT. The V and J genes are TRBV10-3 and TRBJ1-5; 7 positions agree with TRBD1. The V and J ends lost 2 bases and 1 base, in that order; junction bases with no gene match: 8. Germline lookup yields CDR1 ENHRY and CDR2 SYGVKD. The CDR3 contains 17 residues.

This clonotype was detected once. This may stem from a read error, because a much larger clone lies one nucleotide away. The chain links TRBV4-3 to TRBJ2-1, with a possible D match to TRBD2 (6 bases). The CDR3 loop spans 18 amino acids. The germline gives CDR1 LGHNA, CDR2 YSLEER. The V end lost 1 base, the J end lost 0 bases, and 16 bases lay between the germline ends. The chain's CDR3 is CASSQVEGTVSSYNEQFF. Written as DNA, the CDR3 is TGCGCCAGCAGCCAAGTTGAAGGGACTGTAAGCTCCTACAATGAGCAGTTCTTC.